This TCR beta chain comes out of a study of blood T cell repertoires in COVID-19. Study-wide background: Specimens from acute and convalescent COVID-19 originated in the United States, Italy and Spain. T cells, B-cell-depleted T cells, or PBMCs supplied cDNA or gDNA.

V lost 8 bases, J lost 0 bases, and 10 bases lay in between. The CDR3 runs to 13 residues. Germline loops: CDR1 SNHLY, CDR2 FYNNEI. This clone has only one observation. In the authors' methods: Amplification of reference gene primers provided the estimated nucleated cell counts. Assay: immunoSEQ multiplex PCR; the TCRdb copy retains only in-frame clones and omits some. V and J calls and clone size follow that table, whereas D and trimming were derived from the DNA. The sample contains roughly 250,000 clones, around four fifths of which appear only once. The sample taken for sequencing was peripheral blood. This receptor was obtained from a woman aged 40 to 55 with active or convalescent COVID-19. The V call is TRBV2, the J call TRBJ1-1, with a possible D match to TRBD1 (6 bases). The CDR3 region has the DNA TGTGCCAGCGGACAGCCCATGAACACTGAAGCTTTCTTT. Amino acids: CASGQPMNTEAFF.